The 24 T cell receptor beta chains listed next were all sequenced from one sample in a study of blood T cell repertoires in COVID-19. Assay: immunoSEQ multiplex PCR; the TCRdb copy retains only in-frame clones and omits some. The repertoire holds 200,000 to 250,000 clones, with about 90% as singletons. Sequencing was done on a sample of PBMCs or T cells enriched from blood (not recorded which). The receptor set was obtained from a woman in her forties or fifties in a cohort exposed to, infected with or recovered from COVID-19 (not recorded which).

The chain has TRBV3-1 (or the pseudogene TRBV3-2) and TRBJ2-5; D gene uncertain. The germline gives CDR1 LGHDT, CDR2 YNNKEL (reference sequence). This CDR3 spans 13 amino acids. Trimming pared 2 bases from V and 5 bases from J, leaving 9 bases between. CDR3 in amino acids: CASSQRLVETQYF. The CDR3 DNA reads as TGTGCCAGCAGCCAACGGCTAGTGGAGACCCAGTACTTC.

This chain uses TRBV7-2 with TRBJ1-3; D uncertain. Looked up from germline, CDR1 is SGHTA and CDR2 is FQGNSA. The CDR3 covers 18 residues. Between the trimmed V and J ends, which lost 0 bases and 2 bases, there was a span of 17 bases. CDR3 amino acids: CASSLASSRWGAGNTIYF. The CDR3 region has the DNA TGTGCCAGCAGCTTAGCCTCTTCAAGGTGGGGAGCTGGAAACACCATATATTTT. The full variable domain, with the rest looked up from reference TRBV7-2 and TRBJ1-3, is GAGVSQSPSNKVTEKGKDVELRCDPISGHTALYWYRQSLGQGLEFLIYFQGNSAPDKSGLPSDRFSAERTGGSVSTLTIQRTQQEDSAVYLCASSLASSRWGAGNTIYFGEGSWLTVV.

V gene TRBV27 combines with J gene TRBJ2-5, with TRBD1 identical over 7 bases. Trimming removed 6 bases from V and 9 bases from J; junction bases left unmatched: 13. The CDR3 covers 14 residues. Germline assignment: CDR1 MNHEY and CDR2 SMNVEV (reference sequence). In nucleotides, the CDR3 is TGTGCCAGCAGGCAGACAGGGTCCCCGGAAGCCCAGTACTTC. Translation: CASRQTGSPEAQYF.

V is TRBV7-9 and J is TRBJ1-4; 9 bases are shared with TRBD1. The CDR3 has 15 residues. The V segment lost 6 bases and the J segment 3 bases; nucleotides outside the gene matches: 5. Looked up from germline, CDR1 is SEHNR and CDR2 is FQNEAQ (reference sequence). CDR3 coding DNA: TGTGCCAGCAGGCCACAGGGGGCGGCTAATGAAAAACTGTTTTTT. The encoded protein is CASRPQGAANEKLFF. Together with reference TRBV7-9 and TRBJ1-4, the CDR3 gives the full variable domain: DTGVSQNPRHKITKRGQNVTFRCDPISEHNRLYWYRQTLGQGPEFLTYFQNEAQLEKSRLLSDRFSAERPKGSFSTLEIQRTEQGDSAMYLCASRPQGAANEKLFFGSGTQLSVL.

The chain uses TRBV18 and TRBJ1-5; D remains unclear. The CDR3 covers 14 residues. Trimming stripped 6 bases from V and 4 bases from J, with 13 bases between. Germline lookup yields CDR1 KGHSH and CDR2 LQKENI. The CDR3 loop reads CASSGGSGNQPQHF. The DNA for the CDR3 is TGTGCCAGCTCGGGAGGGAGCGGGAATCAGCCCCAGCATTTT. The whole variable domain, filled in from reference TRBV18 and TRBJ1-5, reads NAGVMQNPRHLVRRRGQEARLRCSPMKGHSHVYWYRQLPEEGLKFMVYLQKENIIDESGMPKERFSAEFPKEGPSILRIQQVVRGDSAAYFCASSGGSGNQPQHFGDGTRLSIL.

J is TRBJ2-7 and V is TRBV27, with TRBD2 identical over 8 bases. Germline assignment: CDR1 MNHEY and CDR2 SMNVEV (reference sequence). The V and J ends lost 4 bases and 3 bases, in that order; junction bases with no gene match: 2. The CDR3 consists of 13 residues. Written as DNA, the CDR3 is TGTGCCAGCAGTTCTCTAGCGGGCTACGAGCAGTACTTC. As protein: CASSSLAGYEQYF.

This chain uses TRBV6-5 with TRBJ2-7, with 7 nucleotides matching TRBD2. There are 15 residues in the CDR3. Germline assignment: CDR1 MNHEY and CDR2 SVGAGI. The J segment lost 6 bases and the V segment lost 6 bases, leaving 14 bases of the junction unmatched. The CDR3 sequence: CASSSPGLVPREQYF. The DNA for the CDR3 is TGTGCCAGCAGCTCCCCTGGACTAGTTCCACGCGAGCAGTACTTC.

This chain joins TRBV4-3 and TRBJ2-3; 7 positions match TRBD2. From germline, CDR1 is LGHNA and CDR2 YSLEER. The CDR3 has 18 residues. V was pared by 3 bases and J by 1 base, with 13 bases of the junction left unmatched. DNA of the CDR3: TGCGCCAGCAGCCATCCATCCTGGGAGGCGGGGGGCACAGATACGCAGTATTTT. It codes for CASSHPSWEAGGTDTQYF.

V and J are TRBV4-1 and TRBJ2-6; 8 nucleotides align to TRBD1. The CDR3 covers 20 residues. Trimming took 0 bases from V and 4 from J; bases not matched to a gene: 14. CDR1 MGHRA and CDR2 YSYEKL come from the germline V gene. CDR3 amino acids: CASSQDTWDRPGAGANVLTF. As DNA, the CDR3 is TGCGCCAGCAGCCAAGATACCTGGGACAGGCCAGGGGCGGGGGCCAACGTCCTGACTTTC.

The V gene is TRBV11-2, the J gene TRBJ1-1; D is uncertain. Trimming removed 1 base from V and 5 bases from J, with 11 bases in between. The CDR3 consists of 14 residues. Germline V CDR1 and CDR2: SGHAT, FQNNGV. Here the CDR3 DNA reads TGTGCCAGCAGCTTAGGGAACAGTGTTACTGAAGCTTTCTTT. Translation gives CASSLGNSVTEAFF.

V gene TRBV10-3 combines with J gene TRBJ1-1; tentatively, D is TRBD1 (6 bases). CDR1 and CDR2 (germline): ENHRY, SYGVKD. This CDR3 contains 13 residues. Trimming pared 6 bases from V and 2 bases from J, leaving 10 bases between. CDR3 nucleotides: TGTGCCATCAGATTAGGGGGAAACACTGAAGCTTTCTTT. This gives the protein CAIRLGGNTEAFF.

The rearrangement links TRBV5-1 to TRBJ2-5, with D perhaps matching TRBD2 (5 bases). Germline V gives CDR1 SGHRS, CDR2 YFSETQ. The CDR3 consists of 15 residues. V shed 0 bases and J shed 5 bases, with 14 bases lying between them. The CDR3 loop reads CASSLGRTQRETQYF. CDR3 nucleotides: TGCGCCAGCAGCTTGGGGAGGACGCAAAGGGAGACCCAGTACTTC.

V and J are TRBV28 and TRBJ1-2, with TRBD1 as a possible D gene (6 bases). The CDR3 totals 13 residues. CDR1 is MDHEN and CDR2 is SYDVKM in the germline V gene. Trimming shortened V by 8 bases and J by 4 bases, and 14 bases separated the two germline ends. CDR3 sequence reads: CASGRGGGYGYTF. CDR3 nucleotides: TGTGCCAGCGGTAGGGGGGGCGGCTATGGCTACACCTTC.

The chain couples TRBV7-9 to TRBJ1-1; 10 nucleotides line up with TRBD1. V trimming: 6 bases; J trimming: 1 base; junction bases outside the gene matches: 5. This CDR3 has 15 residues. CDR1 is SEHNR and CDR2 is FQNEAQ in the germline V gene (reference sequence). CDR3 in amino acids: CASRRQGAWNTEAFF. The CDR3 DNA sequence: TGTGCCAGCAGGCGACAGGGGGCATGGAACACTGAAGCTTTCTTT.

In this sample, this clone turned up a few times. The chain recombines TRBV4-1 with TRBJ1-5; possibly TRBD1 for D (6 bases). V was shortened by 1 base and J by 3 bases, with 16 bases between the two germline ends. Germline V CDR1 and CDR2: MGHRA, YSYEKL. The CDR3 has 17 amino acids. The CDR3 nucleotides are TGCGCCAGCAGCCAAGTCTTTCCTGGACAGTTCAATCAGCCCCAGCATTTT. Residues: CASSQVFPGQFNQPQHF.

This clone was observed a few times. V and J are TRBV29-1 and TRBJ2-7, with 8 bases fitting TRBD1. In germline, CDR1 is SQVTM, CDR2 ANQGSEA. V lost 5 bases to trimming and J lost 4 bases; unmatched junction nucleotides: 7. The CDR3 runs to 13 residues. The CDR3 DNA is TGCAGCGTTCGGACAGGGCCCATTTACGAGCAGTACTTC. This translates into CSVRTGPIYEQYF.

The chain links TRBV5-4 to TRBJ1-1; D gene unclear. CDR1 and CDR2 from the germline V gene are SGHNT and YYREEE (reference sequence). V was shortened by 0 bases and J by 11 bases, with 20 bases between the two germline ends. The CDR3 is 15 amino acids. CDR3 in amino acids: CASSLAQRPEAKAFF. CDR3 bases: TGTGCCAGCAGCTTGGCGCAGAGACCTGAGGCGAAGGCTTTCTTT.

This chain uses TRBV3-1 (or the pseudogene TRBV3-2) with TRBJ2-3; maybe TRBD2 (6 bases). Germline loops: CDR1 LGHDT, CDR2 YNNKEL (reference sequence). The V end lost 5 bases, the J end lost 1 base, and 16 bases lay between the germline ends. The CDR3 has 16 residues. The CDR3 DNA reads as TGTGCCAGCAGCAATCGTCCGGGACTTTGCACAGATACGCAGTATTTT. Its protein product is CASSNRPGLCTDTQYF.

The rearrangement links TRBV19 to TRBJ1-4; D is perhaps TRBD1 (5 bases). The V end was cut by 6 bases, the J end by 1 base, with 12 bases between. The CDR3 consists of 15 residues. Per germline, CDR1 LNHDA and CDR2 SQIVND (reference sequence). The CDR3 bases are TGTGCCAGTAGCCCCCGACAGCTAACTAATGAAAAACTGTTTTTT. This encodes CASSPRQLTNEKLFF.

The chain employs TRBV28 and TRBJ1-5; TRBD1 is a possible D gene (5 bases). Trimming removed 6 bases from V and 5 bases from J, with 17 bases in between. Germline V gene lookup returns CDR1 MDHEN and CDR2 SYDVKM. The CDR3 has 15 amino acids. CDR3 in DNA: TGTGCCAGCAGGGGGGGGTTGCGTTTATATCAGCCCCAGCATTTT. Translation: CASRGGLRLYQPQHF.

CDR3 coding DNA: TGTGCCAGCAGCGCGACTAGCGGGGGGGGCTTGGGTGAGACCCAGTACTTC. Protein product: CASSATSGGGLGETQYF. The V call is TRBV9, the J call TRBJ2-5; 14 nucleotides align to TRBD2. Germline CDR1 SGDLS, CDR2 YYNGEE. Unmatched junction bases numbered 9, after V lost 3 bases and J lost 5 bases. The CDR3 runs to 17 residues.

The rearrangement links TRBV30 to TRBJ1-2; D not certain. From germline, CDR1 is GTSNPN and CDR2 SVGIG (reference sequence). With 0 bases removed from V and 5 bases from J, the gap between germline ends came to 22 bases. CDR3 length: 17 residues. The CDR3: CAWSVRVFSAAGYGYTF. The CDR3 DNA reads TGTGCCTGGAGTGTACGAGTTTTTAGCGCTGCGGGGTATGGCTACACCTTC.

The V call is TRBV28, the J call TRBJ1-2; tentatively, D is TRBD1 (5 bases). V gave up 6 bases and J gave up 6 bases, with 20 bases separating them. The CDR3 is 15 amino acids. The germline gives CDR1 MDHEN, CDR2 SYDVKM. The CDR3: CASRVTGHRGHGYTF. The CDR3 DNA reads TGTGCCAGCAGAGTTACCGGACACCGAGGTCATGGCTACACCTTC.

This chain uses TRBV7-8 with TRBJ1-2, with D tentatively TRBD1 (5 bases). Germline V gene sequence: CDR1 SGHVS, CDR2 FQNEAQ. The CDR3 totals 12 residues. Between the trimmed V and J ends, which lost 1 base and 8 bases, there was a span of 8 bases. The CDR3 region is CASSLGRGGYTF. The DNA for the CDR3 is TGTGCCAGCAGCTTAGGGAGGGGCGGCTACACCTTC.